This T cell receptor (beta chain) was recorded in a study of cytomegalovirus exposure and HLA in healthy donors. With regard to this clone: Its antigen is still unknown.

Study outcomes and limitations: TCR beta chains associated with HLA were, in a later analysis, more clonally expanded than equally common others. V- and J-gene trimming in TCR beta was tied to a missense DCLRE1C variant by an analysis performed later. The authors considered a cluster of highly shared sequence variants likely to be a sequencing artifact.

PCR employed 60 Vbeta and 13 Jbeta primers. Method: immunoSEQ multiplex PCR; TCRdb's copy keeps in-frame clones and lacks some. The sample contains some 140,000 clones, about 61% of which appear only once. CDR1 MNHEY and CDR2 SVGAGI come from the germline V gene. The CDR3 contains 13 residues. V was trimmed by 7 bases and J by 8 bases, leaving 17 bases between them. The sequencing sample was made of PBMCs. This chain uses TRBV6-5 with TRBJ1-1; weak D call: TRBD1 (5 bases). This sequence originates from a woman in her thirties or forties in good health and CMV-seronegative. This chain's CDR3 is CASTNDLGQEAFF. In DNA, the CDR3 is TGTGCCAGCACCAACGACTTGGGGCAGGAAGCTTTCTTT.